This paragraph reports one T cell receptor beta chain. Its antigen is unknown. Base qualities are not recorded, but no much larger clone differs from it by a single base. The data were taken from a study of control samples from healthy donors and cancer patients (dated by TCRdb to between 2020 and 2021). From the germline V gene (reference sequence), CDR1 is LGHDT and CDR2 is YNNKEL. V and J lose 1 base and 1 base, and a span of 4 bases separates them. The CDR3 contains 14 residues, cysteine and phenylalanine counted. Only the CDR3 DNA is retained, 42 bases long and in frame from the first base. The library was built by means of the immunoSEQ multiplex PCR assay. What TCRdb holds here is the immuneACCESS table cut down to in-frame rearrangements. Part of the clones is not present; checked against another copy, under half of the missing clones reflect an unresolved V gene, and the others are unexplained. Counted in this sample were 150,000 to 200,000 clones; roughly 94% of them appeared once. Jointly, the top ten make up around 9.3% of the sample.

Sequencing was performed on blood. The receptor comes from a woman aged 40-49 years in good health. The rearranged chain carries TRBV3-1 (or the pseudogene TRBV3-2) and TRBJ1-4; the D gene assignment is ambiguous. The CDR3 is CASSQGVTNEKLFF. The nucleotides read TGTGCCAGCAGCCAAGGGGTAACTAATGAAAAACTGTTTTTT.